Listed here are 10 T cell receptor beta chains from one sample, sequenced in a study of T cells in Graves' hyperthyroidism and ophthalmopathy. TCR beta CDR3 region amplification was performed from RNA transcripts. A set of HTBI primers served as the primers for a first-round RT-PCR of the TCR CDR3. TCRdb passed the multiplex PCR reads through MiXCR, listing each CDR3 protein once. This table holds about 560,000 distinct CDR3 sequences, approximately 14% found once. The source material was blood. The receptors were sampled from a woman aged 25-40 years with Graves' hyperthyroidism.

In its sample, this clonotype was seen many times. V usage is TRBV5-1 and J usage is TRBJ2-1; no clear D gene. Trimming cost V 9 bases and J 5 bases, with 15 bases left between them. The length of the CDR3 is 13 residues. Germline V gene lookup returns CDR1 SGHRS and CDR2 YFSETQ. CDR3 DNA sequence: TGCGCCACCCAGGACCCTAACCACAATGAGCAGTTCTTC. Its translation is CATQDPNHNEQFF.

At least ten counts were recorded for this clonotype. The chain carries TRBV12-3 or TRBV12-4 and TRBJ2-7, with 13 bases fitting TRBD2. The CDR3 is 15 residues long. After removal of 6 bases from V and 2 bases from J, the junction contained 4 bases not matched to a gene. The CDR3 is CASRYGTSGTYEQYF. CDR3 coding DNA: TGTGCCAGCAGATACGGGACTAGCGGGACCTACGAGCAGTACTTC.

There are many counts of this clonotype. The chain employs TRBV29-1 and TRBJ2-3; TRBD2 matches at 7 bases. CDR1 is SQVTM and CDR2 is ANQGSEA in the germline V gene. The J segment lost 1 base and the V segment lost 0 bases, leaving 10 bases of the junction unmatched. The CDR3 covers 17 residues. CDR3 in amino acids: CSVEDLGIGRRTDTQYF. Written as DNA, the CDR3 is TGCAGCGTTGAAGATCTTGGGATCGGGAGGCGCACAGATACGCAGTATTTT.

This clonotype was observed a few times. CDR3 sequence reads: CATSRDRTGATYGYTF. The CDR3 nucleotides read TGTGCCACCAGCAGAGATCGGACAGGGGCGACCTATGGCTACACCTTC. J is TRBJ1-2 and V is TRBV15, with 9 bases identical to TRBD1. Trimming cost V 0 bases and J 4 bases; bases outside gene matches: 6. The length of the CDR3 is 16 residues. Germline V gene sequence: CDR1 LNHNV, CDR2 YYDKDF (reference sequence).

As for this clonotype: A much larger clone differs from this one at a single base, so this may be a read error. CDR3 sequence: CASRRPGHDQPQHF. The CDR3 DNA follows: TGTGCCAGCAGACGGCCAGGGCACGATCAGCCCCAGCATTTT. The chain is built from TRBV6-1 and TRBJ1-5; a possible D gene is TRBD1 (5 bases). The length of the CDR3 is 14 residues. The germline CDR1 and CDR2 sequences are MNHNS and SASEGT. Trimming took 6 bases from V and 5 from J, leaving 14 bases between them.

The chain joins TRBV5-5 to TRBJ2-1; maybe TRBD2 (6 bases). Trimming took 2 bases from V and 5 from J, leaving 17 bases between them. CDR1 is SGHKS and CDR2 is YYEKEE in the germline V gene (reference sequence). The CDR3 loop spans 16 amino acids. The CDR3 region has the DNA TGTGCCAGCAGCTTCCAGGGACTTAGCAGGAACAATGAGCAGTTCTTC. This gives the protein CASSFQGLSRNNEQFF.

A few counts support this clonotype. CDR3 bases: TGTGCCAGCTTCGGACTAGCGGGGAACAATGAGCAGTTCTTC. This translates into CASFGLAGNNEQFF. The rearrangement links TRBV27 to TRBJ2-1; 12 bases are shared with TRBD2. The ends lost 8 bases at V and 5 bases at J; junction bases unmatched: 4. CDR1 and CDR2 from the germline V gene are MNHEY and SMNVEV (reference sequence). The CDR3 is 14 residues long.

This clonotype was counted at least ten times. CDR3 amino acids: CASSLGGLAGNTQYF. As DNA, the CDR3 is TGTGCCAGCAGCTTGGGCGGTCTAGCGGGAAATACGCAGTATTTT. The chain recombines TRBV5-4 with TRBJ2-3; 9 bases are shared with TRBD2. Germline CDR1 SGHNT, CDR2 YYREEE (reference sequence). The CDR3 has 15 amino acids. The trim removed 0 bases at V and 7 bases at J, leaving 6 bases unmatched.

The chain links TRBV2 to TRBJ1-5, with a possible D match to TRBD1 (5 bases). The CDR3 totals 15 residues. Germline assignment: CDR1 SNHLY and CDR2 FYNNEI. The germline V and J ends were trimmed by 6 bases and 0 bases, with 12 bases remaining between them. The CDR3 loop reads CASRLTANSNQPQHF. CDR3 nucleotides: TGTGCCAGCAGATTGACAGCTAATAGCAATCAGCCCCAGCATTTT.

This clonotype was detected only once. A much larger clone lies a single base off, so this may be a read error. CDR3 in amino acids: CASSSLRQVLTTEAFF. The CDR3 DNA sequence: TGTGCCAGCAGTTCCCTAAGACAGGTCCTGACCACTGAAGCTTTCTTT. V is TRBV6-5 and J is TRBJ1-1; perhaps TRBD1 as D (6 bases). The CDR3 is 16 residues long. The V end was cut by 4 bases, the J end by 4 bases, with 19 bases between. CDR1 and CDR2 (germline): MNHEY, SVGAGI.